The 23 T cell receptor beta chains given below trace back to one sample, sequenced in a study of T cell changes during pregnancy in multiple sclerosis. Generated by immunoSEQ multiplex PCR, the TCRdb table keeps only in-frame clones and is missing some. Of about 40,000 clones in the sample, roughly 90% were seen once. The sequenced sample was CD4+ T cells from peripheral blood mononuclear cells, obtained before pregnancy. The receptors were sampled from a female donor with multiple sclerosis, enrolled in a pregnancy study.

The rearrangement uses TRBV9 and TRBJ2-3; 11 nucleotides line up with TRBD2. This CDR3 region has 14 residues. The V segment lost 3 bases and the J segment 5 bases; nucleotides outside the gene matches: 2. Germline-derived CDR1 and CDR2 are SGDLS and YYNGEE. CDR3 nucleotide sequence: TGTGCCAGCAGCGATCTAGCGGGGGGAGATACGCAGTATTTT. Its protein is CASSDLAGGDTQYF.

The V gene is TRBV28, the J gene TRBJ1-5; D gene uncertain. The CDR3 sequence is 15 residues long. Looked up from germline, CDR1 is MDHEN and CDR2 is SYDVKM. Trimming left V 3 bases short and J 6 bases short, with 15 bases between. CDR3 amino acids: CASSFTHTSGQPQHF. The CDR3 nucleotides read TGTGCCAGCAGTTTCACCCATACTTCGGGTCAGCCCCAGCATTTT.

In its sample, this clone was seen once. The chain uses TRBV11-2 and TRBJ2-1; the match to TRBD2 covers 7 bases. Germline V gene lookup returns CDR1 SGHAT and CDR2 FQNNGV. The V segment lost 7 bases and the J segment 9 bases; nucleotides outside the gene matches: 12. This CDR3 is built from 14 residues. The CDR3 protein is CASIRSGDGGEQFF. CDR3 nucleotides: TGTGCCAGCATCCGGAGCGGGGACGGGGGTGAGCAGTTCTTC.

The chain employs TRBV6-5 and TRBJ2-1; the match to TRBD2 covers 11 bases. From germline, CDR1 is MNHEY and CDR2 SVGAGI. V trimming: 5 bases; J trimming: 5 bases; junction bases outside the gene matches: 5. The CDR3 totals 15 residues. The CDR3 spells CASSQGTSGNNEQFF. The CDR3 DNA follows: TGTGCCAGCAGTCAAGGGACTAGCGGTAACAATGAGCAGTTCTTC.

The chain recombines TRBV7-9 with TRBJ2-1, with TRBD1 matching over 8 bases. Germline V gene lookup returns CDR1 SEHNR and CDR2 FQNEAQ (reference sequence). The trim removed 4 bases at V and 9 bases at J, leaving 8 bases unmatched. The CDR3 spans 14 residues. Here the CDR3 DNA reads TGTGCCAGCAGCTGGGACAGAACAGGGGGTGAGCAGTTCTTC. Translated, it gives CASSWDRTGGEQFF. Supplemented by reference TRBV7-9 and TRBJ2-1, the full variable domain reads DTGVSQNPRHKITKRGQNVTFRCDPISEHNRLYWYRQTLGQGPEFLTYFQNEAQLEKSRLLSDRFSAERPKGSFSTLEIQRTEQGDSAMYLCASSWDRTGGEQFFGPGTRLTVL.

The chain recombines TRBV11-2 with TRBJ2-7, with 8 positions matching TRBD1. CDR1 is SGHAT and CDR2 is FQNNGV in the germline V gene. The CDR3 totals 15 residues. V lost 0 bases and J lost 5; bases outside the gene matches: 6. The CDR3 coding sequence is TGTGCCAGCAGCTTAGATCACCGGACAGGGAACGAGCAGTACTTC. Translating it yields CASSLDHRTGNEQYF.

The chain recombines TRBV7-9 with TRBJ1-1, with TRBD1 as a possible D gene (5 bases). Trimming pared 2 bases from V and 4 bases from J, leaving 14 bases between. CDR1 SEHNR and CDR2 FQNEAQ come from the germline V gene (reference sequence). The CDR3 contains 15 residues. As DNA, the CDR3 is TGTGCCAGCAGCTTAACGGGTGGGGCAGGCACTGAAGCTTTCTTT. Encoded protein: CASSLTGGAGTEAFF.

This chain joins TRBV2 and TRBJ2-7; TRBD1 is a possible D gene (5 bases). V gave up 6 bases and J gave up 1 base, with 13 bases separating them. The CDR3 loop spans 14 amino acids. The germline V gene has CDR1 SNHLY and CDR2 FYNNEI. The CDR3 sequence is CASSRQSLSYEQYF. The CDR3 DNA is TGTGCCAGCAGCCGACAGTCTCTGTCCTACGAGCAGTACTTC.

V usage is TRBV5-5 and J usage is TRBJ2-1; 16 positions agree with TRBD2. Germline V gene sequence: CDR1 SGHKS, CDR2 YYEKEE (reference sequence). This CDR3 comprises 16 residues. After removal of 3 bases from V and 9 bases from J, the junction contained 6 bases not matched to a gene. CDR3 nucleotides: TGTGCCAGCAGCTCGGGACTAGCGGGGGGGCGGGCTGAGCAGTTCTTC. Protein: CASSSGLAGGRAEQFF.

CDR3: CASSLGRITGELFF. CDR3 bases: TGTGCCAGCAGCTTGGGGCGGATCACCGGGGAGCTGTTTTTT. The chain joins TRBV7-8 to TRBJ2-2, with D possibly being TRBD1 (5 bases). CDR3 size: 14 residues. From germline, CDR1 is SGHVS and CDR2 FQNEAQ. With 3 bases removed from V and 4 bases from J, the gap between germline ends came to 9 bases.

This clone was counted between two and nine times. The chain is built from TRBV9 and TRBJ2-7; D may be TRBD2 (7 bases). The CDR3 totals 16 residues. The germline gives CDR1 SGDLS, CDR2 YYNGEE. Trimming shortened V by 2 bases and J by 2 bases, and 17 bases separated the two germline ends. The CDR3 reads CASSVNPGRGTYEQYF. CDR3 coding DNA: TGTGCCAGCAGCGTTAACCCGGGGAGGGGGACCTACGAGCAGTACTTC.

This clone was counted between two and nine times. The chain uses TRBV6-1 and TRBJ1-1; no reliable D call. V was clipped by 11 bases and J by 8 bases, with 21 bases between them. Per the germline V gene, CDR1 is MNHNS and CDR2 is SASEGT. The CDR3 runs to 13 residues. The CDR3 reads CAVSPLSGEEAFF. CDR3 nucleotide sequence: TGTGCCGTCTCCCCCCTGTCCGGGGAGGAAGCTTTCTTT.

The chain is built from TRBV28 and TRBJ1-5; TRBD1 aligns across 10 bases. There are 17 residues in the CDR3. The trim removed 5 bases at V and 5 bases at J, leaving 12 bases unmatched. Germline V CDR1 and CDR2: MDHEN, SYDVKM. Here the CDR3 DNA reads TGTGCCAGCAGTCTCCGACCGGGACAGGGGTTGCATCAGCCCCAGCATTTT. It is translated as CASSLRPGQGLHQPQHF.

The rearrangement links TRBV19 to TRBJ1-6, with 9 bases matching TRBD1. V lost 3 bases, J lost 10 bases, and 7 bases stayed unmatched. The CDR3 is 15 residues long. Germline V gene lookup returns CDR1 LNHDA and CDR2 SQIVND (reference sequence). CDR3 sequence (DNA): TGTGCCAGTAGTATTTGGACAGGGGCTAGGTCACCCCTCCACTTT. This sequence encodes CASSIWTGARSPLHF.

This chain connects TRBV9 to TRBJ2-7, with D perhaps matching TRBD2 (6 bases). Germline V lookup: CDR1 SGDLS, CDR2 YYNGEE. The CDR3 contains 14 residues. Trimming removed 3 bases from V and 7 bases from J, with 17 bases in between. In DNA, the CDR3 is TGTGCCAGCAGCGCCGGGACTGGCCCTTTTGAGCAGTACTTC. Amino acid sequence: CASSAGTGPFEQYF.

The CDR3 nucleotides read TGCGCCAGCAGCTTGACAGGGTACTCTGGAAACACCATATATTTT. Protein product: CASSLTGYSGNTIYF. The rearrangement uses TRBV5-1 and TRBJ1-3; D perhaps matches TRBD1 (6 bases). This CDR3 spans 15 amino acids. Germline values: CDR1 SGHRS, CDR2 YFSETQ. The V end lost 1 base, the J end lost 0 bases, and 8 bases lay between the germline ends.

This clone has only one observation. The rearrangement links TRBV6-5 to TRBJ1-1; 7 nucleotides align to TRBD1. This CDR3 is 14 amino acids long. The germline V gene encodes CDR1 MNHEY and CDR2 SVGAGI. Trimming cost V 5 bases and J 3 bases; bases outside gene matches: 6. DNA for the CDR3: TGTGCCAGCAGTGCGACAGGGAGATACACTGAAGCTTTCTTT. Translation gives CASSATGRYTEAFF.

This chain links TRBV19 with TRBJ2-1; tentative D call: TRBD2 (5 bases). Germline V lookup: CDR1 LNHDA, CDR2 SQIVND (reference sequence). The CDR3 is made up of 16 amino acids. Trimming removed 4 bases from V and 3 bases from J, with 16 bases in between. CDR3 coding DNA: TGTGCCAGTAGTACGACTAAGGGCCACCGCTACAATGAGCAGTTCTTC. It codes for CASSTTKGHRYNEQFF. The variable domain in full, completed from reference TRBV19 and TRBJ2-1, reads DGGITQSPKYLFRKEGQNVTLSCEQNLNHDAMYWYRQDPGQGLRLIYYSQIVNDFQKGDIAEGYSVSREKKESFPLTVTSAQKNPTAFYLCASSTTKGHRYNEQFFGPGTRLTVL.

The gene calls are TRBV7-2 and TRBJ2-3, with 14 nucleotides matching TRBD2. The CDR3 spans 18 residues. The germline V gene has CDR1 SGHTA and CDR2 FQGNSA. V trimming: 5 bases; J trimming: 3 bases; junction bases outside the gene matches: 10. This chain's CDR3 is CASSKGLAGAQSTDTQYF. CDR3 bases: TGTGCCAGCAGCAAGGGACTAGCGGGGGCTCAATCTACAGATACGCAGTATTTT.

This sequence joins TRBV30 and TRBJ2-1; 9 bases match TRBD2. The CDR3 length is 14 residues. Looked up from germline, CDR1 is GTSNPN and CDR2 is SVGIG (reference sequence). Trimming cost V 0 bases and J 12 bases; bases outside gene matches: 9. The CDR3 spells CAWSVTSGGYGQFF. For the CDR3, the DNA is TGTGCCTGGAGTGTAACGAGCGGGGGGTACGGGCAGTTCTTC.

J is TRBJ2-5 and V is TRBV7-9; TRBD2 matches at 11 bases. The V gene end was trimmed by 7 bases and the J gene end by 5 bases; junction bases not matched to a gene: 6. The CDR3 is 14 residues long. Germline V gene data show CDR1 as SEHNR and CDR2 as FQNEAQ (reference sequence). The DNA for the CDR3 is TGTGCCAGCATCGATAGCGGGGGGGTGGAGACCCAGTACTTC. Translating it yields CASIDSGGVETQYF.

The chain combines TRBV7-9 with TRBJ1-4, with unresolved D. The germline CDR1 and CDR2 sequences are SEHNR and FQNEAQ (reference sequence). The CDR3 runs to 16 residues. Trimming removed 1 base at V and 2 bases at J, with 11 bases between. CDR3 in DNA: TGTGCCAGCAGCTTAGGCAGCCTGCGGACTAATGAAAAACTGTTTTTT. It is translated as CASSLGSLRTNEKLFF.

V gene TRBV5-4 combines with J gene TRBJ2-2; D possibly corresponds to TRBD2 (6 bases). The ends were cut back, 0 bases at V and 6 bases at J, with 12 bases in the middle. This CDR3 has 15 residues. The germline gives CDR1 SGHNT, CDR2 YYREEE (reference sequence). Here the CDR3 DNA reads TGTGCCAGCAGCTTGGGTGGGGGAGGCGCCGGGGAGCTGTTTTTT. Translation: CASSLGGGGAGELFF.